Shown below are 15 T cell receptor beta chains from a single sample sequenced in a study of T cells after yellow fever vaccination. TCRdb redid the calling of the 5' RACE reads with MiXCR, one entry per CDR3 protein. The data show 100,000 to 150,000 distinct CDR3 sequences, approximately 14% seen once. The sequencing here drew on CD8+ T cells sorted from PBMCs, taken 5 days after the yellow fever booster vaccination. The receptors come from a man between 18 and 29 years old who received the YFV17D yellow fever vaccine.

The chain uses TRBV15 and TRBJ2-5; 9 bases are shared with TRBD2. Germline-derived CDR1 and CDR2 are LNHNV and YYDKDF (reference sequence). The J segment lost 5 bases and the V segment lost 4 bases, leaving 11 bases of the junction unmatched. The CDR3 consists of 16 residues. In nucleotides, the CDR3 is TGTGCCACCAGCACTACGACTAGCGGTGTGGGGGAGACCCAGTACTTC. This gives the protein CATSTTTSGVGETQYF.

The chain employs TRBV5-1 and TRBJ2-7; D call uncertain. From germline, CDR1 is SGHRS and CDR2 YFSETQ. V gave up 6 bases and J gave up 5 bases, with 12 bases separating them. The CDR3 is 12 residues long. The CDR3 DNA sequence: TGCGCCAGCACCCCACCCTGGGACGAGCAGTACGTC. Residues: CASTPPWDEQYV.

This clonotype was seen repeatedly, ten times or more. The rearrangement links TRBV5-1 to TRBJ2-3, with D perhaps given as TRBD1 or TRBD2 (5 bases each). V was clipped by 3 bases and J by 2 bases, with 10 bases between them. The CDR3 runs to 14 residues. Germline V gene lookup returns CDR1 SGHRS and CDR2 YFSETQ. CDR3 protein: CASSWDGVTDTQYF. CDR3 DNA sequence: TGCGCCAGCAGCTGGGACGGAGTCACAGATACGCAGTATTTT.

J is TRBJ2-7 and V is TRBV2; no reliable D call. The germline V and J ends were trimmed by 7 bases and 6 bases, with 16 bases remaining between them. Germline V gene data show CDR1 as SNHLY and CDR2 as FYNNEI. The CDR3 covers 13 residues. The CDR3 loop reads CASTDPNGGEQYV. CDR3 DNA sequence: TGTGCCAGCACTGACCCTAATGGCGGCGAGCAGTACGTC.

V gene TRBV11-3 combines with J gene TRBJ2-3, with 9 bases aligning to TRBD1. The CDR3 has 22 amino acids. Germline CDR1 SGHNT, CDR2 YENEEA. Trimming cost V 7 bases and J 2 bases; bases outside gene matches: 28. As DNA, the CDR3 is TGTGCCAGCAACACTTCTCACGGGACAGGGTCCCCTACGGACGCCCTCACAGATACGCAGTATTTT. Translated: CASNTSHGTGSPTDALTDTQYF. The variable domain in full, completed from reference TRBV11-3 and TRBJ2-3, reads EAGVVQSPRYKIIEKKQPVAFWCNPISGHNTLYWYLQNLGQGPELLIRYENEEAVDDSQLPKDRFSAERLKGVDSTLKIQPAELGDSAVYLCASNTSHGTGSPTDALTDTQYFGPGTRLTVL.

The sample holds a few counts of this clonotype. The chain combines TRBV7-9 with TRBJ2-2; maybe TRBD2 (5 bases). CDR1 is SEHNR and CDR2 is FQNEAQ in the germline V gene (reference sequence). The V end was cut by 5 bases, the J end by 6 bases, with 13 bases between. The CDR3 covers 14 residues. The CDR3 sequence is CASSAGLRAGELFF. CDR3 DNA: TGTGCCAGCAGCGCCGGACTCCGAGCCGGGGAGCTGTTTTTT.

V and J are TRBV11-3 and TRBJ2-1; 8 nucleotides line up with TRBD1. Germline CDR1 and CDR2: SGHNT and YENEEA. With 0 bases clipped from V and 4 bases from J, the junction kept 2 bases outside the gene matches. The CDR3 has 15 amino acids. The chain's CDR3 is CASSLEQGGYNEQFF. The CDR3 DNA follows: TGTGCCAGCAGCTTAGAACAGGGGGGTTACAATGAGCAGTTCTTC.

This chain joins TRBV4-3 and TRBJ1-6, with 7 bases identical to TRBD1. Losses at the gene ends were 4 bases for V and 6 bases for J; bases not matched to a gene: 9. Germline lookup yields CDR1 LGHNA and CDR2 YSLEER. This CDR3 has 16 residues. This CDR3 reads CASSPDPTGSNSPLHF. Written as DNA, the CDR3 is TGCGCCAGCAGCCCCGACCCGACAGGGTCTAATTCACCCCTCCACTTT.

The V and J genes are TRBV12-3 or TRBV12-4 and TRBJ1-1; 11 bases agree with TRBD1. The trim removed 6 bases at V and 4 bases at J, leaving 10 bases unmatched. The length of the CDR3 is 16 residues. The CDR3 sequence: CASRRTGGAVTTEAFF. DNA for the CDR3: TGTGCCAGCAGACGGACAGGGGGCGCCGTGACCACTGAAGCTTTCTTT.

The chain recombines TRBV14 with TRBJ2-1; no firm D call. The germline CDR1 and CDR2 sequences are SGHDN and FVKESK. The length of the CDR3 is 15 residues. Trimming stripped 2 bases from V and 8 bases from J, with 16 bases between. DNA of the CDR3: TGTGCCAGCAGCCAACATCGGACGGCCACGGATGAGCAGTTCTTC. Translation gives CASSQHRTATDEQFF.

This clonotype was seen a few times. The rearrangement joins TRBV12-3 or TRBV12-4 to TRBJ2-1; unclear D gene. CDR3 length: 15 amino acids. Trimming took 5 bases from V and 6 from J, leaving 17 bases between them. CDR3 sequence: CASSPTGLQGNEQFF. The CDR3 coding sequence is TGTGCCAGCAGTCCGACTGGCTTACAAGGCAATGAGCAGTTCTTC.

This clonotype was counted between two and nine times. The chain is built from TRBV7-9 and TRBJ1-1; D gene unclear. The germline V and J ends were trimmed by 1 base and 8 bases, with 11 bases remaining between them. CDR1 and CDR2 from the germline V gene are SEHNR and FQNEAQ (reference sequence). The CDR3 has 13 residues. The CDR3 DNA follows: TGTGCCAGCAGCTTAGGGGTGGGGTACGAAGCTTTCTTT. Residues: CASSLGVGYEAFF.

This clonotype was found a few times. The chain is built from TRBV10-3 and TRBJ1-1; a weak D match, TRBD1 (6 bases). V was trimmed by 4 bases and J by 8 bases, leaving 11 bases between them. CDR3 length equals 12 residues. The germline V gene has CDR1 ENHRY and CDR2 SYGVKD. CDR3 amino acids: CAISAGTREAFF. In DNA, the CDR3 is TGTGCCATCAGTGCTGGGACAAGAGAAGCTTTCTTT.

This clonotype showed up just a few times. The chain couples TRBV4-1 to TRBJ1-1; no reliable D call. This CDR3 spans 14 amino acids. V lost 2 bases, J lost 0 bases, and 7 bases lay in between. From germline, CDR1 is MGHRA and CDR2 YSYEKL. CDR3 DNA: TGCGCCAGCAGCCAACTTGCGGTGAACACTGAAGCTTTCTTT. The encoded protein is CASSQLAVNTEAFF.

The chain links TRBV7-9 to TRBJ2-7; 13 bases fit TRBD2. This CDR3 is 17 amino acids long. Germline CDR1 SEHNR, CDR2 FQNEAQ (reference sequence). With 4 bases clipped from V and 1 base from J, the junction kept 7 bases outside the gene matches. The CDR3 nucleotides are TGTGCCAGCAGCTCTACTAGCGGGGGGGGTCGGTCCTACGAGCAGTACGTC. Its translation: CASSSTSGGGRSYEQYV.